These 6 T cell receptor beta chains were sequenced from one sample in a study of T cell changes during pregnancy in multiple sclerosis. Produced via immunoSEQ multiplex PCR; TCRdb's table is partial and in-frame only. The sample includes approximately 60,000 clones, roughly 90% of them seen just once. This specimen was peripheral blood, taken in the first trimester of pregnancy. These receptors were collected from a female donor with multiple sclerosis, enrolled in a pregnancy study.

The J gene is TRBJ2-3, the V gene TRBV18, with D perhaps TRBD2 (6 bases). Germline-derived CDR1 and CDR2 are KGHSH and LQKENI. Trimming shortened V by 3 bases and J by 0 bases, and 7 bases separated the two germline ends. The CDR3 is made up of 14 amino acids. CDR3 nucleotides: TGTGCCAGCTCACCGGGGACTAGCACAGATACGCAGTATTTT. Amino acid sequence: CASSPGTSTDTQYF.

This CDR3 is CASSPGASYEQYF. The CDR3 coding sequence is TGTGCCAGCTCACCGGGCGCCTCCTACGAGCAGTACTTC. The rearrangement joins TRBV18 to TRBJ2-7; no clear D gene. The CDR3 is made up of 13 amino acids. The germline V gene has CDR1 KGHSH and CDR2 LQKENI. Trimming removed 3 bases from V and 0 bases from J, with 6 bases in between.

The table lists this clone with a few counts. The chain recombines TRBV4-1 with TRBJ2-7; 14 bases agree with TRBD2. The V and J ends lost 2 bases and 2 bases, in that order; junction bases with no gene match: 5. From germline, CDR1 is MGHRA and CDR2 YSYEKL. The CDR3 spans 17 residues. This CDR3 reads CASSQRGLAGEAYEQYF. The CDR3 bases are TGCGCCAGCAGCCAAAGGGGACTAGCGGGAGAGGCCTACGAGCAGTACTTC.

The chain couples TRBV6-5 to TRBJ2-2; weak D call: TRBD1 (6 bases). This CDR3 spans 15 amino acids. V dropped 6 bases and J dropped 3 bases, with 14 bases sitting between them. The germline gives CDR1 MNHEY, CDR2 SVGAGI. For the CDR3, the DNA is TGTGCCAGCAGCCTAACAGGGTTGGACACCGGGGAGCTGTTTTTT. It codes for CASSLTGLDTGELFF.

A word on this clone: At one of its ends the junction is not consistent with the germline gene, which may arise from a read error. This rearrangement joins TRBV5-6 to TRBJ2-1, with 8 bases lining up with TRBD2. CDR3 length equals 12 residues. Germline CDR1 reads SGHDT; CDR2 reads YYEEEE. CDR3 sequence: CASSPTGTSMVF. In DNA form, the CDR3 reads TGTGCCAGCAGCCCAACTGGGACTAGTATGGTCTTC. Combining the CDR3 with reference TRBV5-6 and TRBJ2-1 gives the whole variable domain DAGVTQSPTHLIKTRGQQVTLRCSPKSGHDTVSWYQQALGQGPQFIFQYYEEEERQRGNFPDRFSGHQFPNYSSELNVNALLLGDSALYLCASSPTGTSMVFGPGTRLTVL.

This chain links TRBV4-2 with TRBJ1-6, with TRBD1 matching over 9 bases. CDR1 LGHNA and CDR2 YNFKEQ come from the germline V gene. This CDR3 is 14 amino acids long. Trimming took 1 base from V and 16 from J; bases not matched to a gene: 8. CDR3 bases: TGTGCCAGCAGCCAAGGGGACAGGGACTTTTTGCTCCACTTT. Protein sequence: CASSQGDRDFLLHF.